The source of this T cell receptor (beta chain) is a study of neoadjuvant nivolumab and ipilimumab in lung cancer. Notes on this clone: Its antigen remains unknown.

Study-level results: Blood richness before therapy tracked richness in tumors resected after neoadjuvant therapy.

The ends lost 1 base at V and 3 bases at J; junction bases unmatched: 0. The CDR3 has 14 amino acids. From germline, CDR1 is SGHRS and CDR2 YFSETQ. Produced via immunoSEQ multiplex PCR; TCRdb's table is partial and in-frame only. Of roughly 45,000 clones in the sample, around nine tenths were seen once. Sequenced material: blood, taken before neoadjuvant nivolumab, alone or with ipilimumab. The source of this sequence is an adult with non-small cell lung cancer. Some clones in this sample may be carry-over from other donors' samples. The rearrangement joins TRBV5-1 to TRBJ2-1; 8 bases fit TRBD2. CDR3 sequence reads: CASSLREGYNEQFF. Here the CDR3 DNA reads TGCGCCAGCAGCTTGCGGGAGGGCTACAATGAGCAGTTCTTC.